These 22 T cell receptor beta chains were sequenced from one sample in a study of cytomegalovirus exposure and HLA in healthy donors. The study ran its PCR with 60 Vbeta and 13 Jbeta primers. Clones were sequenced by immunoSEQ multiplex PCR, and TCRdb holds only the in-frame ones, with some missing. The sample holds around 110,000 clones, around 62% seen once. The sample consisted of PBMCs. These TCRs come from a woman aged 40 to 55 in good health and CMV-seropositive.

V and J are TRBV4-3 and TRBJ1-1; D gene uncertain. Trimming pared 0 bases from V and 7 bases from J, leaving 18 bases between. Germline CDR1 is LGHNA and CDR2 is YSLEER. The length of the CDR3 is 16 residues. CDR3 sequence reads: CASSQDYGGHFDEAFF. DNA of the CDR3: TGCGCCAGCAGCCAAGATTACGGCGGCCACTTCGATGAAGCTTTCTTT.

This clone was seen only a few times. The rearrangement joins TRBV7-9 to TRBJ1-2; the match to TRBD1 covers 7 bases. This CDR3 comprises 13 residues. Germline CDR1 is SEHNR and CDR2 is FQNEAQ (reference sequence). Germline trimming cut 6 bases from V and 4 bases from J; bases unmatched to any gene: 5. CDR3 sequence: CASSDRASYGYTF. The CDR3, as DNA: TGTGCCAGCAGTGACAGGGCCTCCTATGGCTACACCTTC.

CDR3 nucleotides: TGTGCCAGCACCTTCTCGCGGGGGCGGGAGCTTGAGCAGTTCTTC. Protein: CASTFSRGRELEQFF. The gene calls are TRBV27 and TRBJ2-1, with D possibly being TRBD2 (7 bases). The CDR3 has 15 residues. Trimming removed 7 bases at V and 9 bases at J, with 22 bases between. The germline V gene has CDR1 MNHEY and CDR2 SMNVEV (reference sequence).

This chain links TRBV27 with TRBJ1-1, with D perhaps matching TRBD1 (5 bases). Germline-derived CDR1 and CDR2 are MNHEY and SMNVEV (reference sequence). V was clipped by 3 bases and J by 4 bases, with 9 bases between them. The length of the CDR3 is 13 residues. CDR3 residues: CASSLRGGTEAFF. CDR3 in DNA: TGTGCCAGCAGTTTGAGGGGAGGCACTGAAGCTTTCTTT.

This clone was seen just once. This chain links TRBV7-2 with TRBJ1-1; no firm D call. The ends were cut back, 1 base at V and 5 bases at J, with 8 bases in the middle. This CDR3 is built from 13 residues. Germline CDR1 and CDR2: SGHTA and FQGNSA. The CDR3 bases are TGTGCCAGCAGCTTAGACACCGCAACTGAAGCTTTCTTT. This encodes CASSLDTATEAFF.

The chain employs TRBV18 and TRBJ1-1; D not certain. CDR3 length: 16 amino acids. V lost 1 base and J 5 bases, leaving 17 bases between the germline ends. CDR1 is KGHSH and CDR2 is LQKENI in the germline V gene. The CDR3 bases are TGTGCCAGCTCACCACTCTCTAGCCAAGGGCCGACTGAAGCTTTCTTT. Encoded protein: CASSPLSSQGPTEAFF.

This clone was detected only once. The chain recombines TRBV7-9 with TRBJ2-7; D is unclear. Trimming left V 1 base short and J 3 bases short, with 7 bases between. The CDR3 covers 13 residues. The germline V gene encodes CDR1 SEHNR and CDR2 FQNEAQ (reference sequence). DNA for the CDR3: TGTGCCAGCAGCTTAGTCCTAAACTACGAGCAGTACTTC. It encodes CASSLVLNYEQYF.

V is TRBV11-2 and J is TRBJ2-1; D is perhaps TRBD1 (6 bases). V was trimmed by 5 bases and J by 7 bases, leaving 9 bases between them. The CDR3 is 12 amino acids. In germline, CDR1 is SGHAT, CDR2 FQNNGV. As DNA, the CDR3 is TGTGCCAGCAGCCTCGACAGGAATGAGCAGTTCTTC. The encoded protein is CASSLDRNEQFF.

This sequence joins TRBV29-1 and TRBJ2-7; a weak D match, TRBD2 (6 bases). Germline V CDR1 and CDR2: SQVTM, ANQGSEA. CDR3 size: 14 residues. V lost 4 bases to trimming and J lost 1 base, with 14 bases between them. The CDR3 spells CSVGFSGESYEQYF. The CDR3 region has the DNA TGCAGCGTTGGGTTCTCGGGGGAATCCTACGAGCAGTACTTC.

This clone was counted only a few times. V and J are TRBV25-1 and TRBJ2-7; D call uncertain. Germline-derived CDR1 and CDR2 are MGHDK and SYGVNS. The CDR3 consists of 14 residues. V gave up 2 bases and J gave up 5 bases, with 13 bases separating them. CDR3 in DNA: TGTGCCAGCAGTGAAGACGGTACGGGTCACGAGCAGTACTTC. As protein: CASSEDGTGHEQYF.

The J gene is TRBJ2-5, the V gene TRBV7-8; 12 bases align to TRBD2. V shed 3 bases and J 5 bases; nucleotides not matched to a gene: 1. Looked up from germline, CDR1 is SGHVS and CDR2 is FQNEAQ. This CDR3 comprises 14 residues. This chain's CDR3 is CASSLTSGSETQYF. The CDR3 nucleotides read TGTGCCAGCAGCTTGACTAGCGGGAGTGAGACCCAGTACTTC.

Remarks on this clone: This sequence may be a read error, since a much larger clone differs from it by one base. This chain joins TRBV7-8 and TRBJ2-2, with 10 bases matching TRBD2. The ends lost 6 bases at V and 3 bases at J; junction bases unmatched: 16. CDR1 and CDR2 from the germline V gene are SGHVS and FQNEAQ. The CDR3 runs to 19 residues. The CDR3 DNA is TGTGCCAGCAGTGGGAGTGCTAGCGGGAGACACGCGGACACCGGGGAGCTGTTTTTT. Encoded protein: CASSGSASGRHADTGELFF.

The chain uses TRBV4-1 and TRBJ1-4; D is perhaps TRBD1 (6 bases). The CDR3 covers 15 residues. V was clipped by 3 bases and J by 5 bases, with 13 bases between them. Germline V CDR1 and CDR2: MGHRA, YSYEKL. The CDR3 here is CASSQATGPNEKLFF. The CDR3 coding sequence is TGCGCCAGCAGCCAGGCCACAGGGCCAAATGAAAAACTGTTTTTT.

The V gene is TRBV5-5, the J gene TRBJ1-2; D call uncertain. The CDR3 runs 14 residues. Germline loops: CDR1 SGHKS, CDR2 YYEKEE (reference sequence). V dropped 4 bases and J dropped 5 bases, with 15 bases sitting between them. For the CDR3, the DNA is TGTGCCAGCAGCCTACGGCGGACGGGATATGGCTACACCTTC. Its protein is CASSLRRTGYGYTF.

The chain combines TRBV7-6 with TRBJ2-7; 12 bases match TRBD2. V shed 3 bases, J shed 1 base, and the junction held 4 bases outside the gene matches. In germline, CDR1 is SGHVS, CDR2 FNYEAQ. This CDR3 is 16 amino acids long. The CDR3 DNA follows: TGTGCCAGCAGCTTGGCCGGGACTAGCGGGTCCTACGAGCAGTACTTC. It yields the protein CASSLAGTSGSYEQYF.

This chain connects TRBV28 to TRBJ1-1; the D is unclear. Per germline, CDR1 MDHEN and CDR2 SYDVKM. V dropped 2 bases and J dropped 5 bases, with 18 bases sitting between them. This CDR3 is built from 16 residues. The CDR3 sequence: CASSLALQVQRTEAFF. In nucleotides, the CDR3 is TGTGCCAGCAGTTTAGCCCTCCAGGTACAGCGGACTGAAGCTTTCTTT.

The CDR3 region is CASSLNGGIETEAFF. CDR3 sequence (DNA): TGTGCCAGCAGCTTGAACGGGGGGATAGAGACTGAAGCTTTCTTT. V is TRBV7-3 and J is TRBJ1-1, with a possible D match to TRBD1 (5 bases). CDR1 is SGHTA and CDR2 is FQGTGA in the germline V gene. This CDR3 has 15 residues. Trimming shortened V by 3 bases and J by 5 bases, and 16 bases separated the two germline ends.

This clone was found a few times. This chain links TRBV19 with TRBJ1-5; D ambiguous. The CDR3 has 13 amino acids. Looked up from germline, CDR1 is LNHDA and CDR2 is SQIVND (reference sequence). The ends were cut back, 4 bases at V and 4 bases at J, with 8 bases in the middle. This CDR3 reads CASSNLENQPQHF. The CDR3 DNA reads TGTGCCAGTAGTAATCTGGAGAATCAGCCCCAGCATTTT.

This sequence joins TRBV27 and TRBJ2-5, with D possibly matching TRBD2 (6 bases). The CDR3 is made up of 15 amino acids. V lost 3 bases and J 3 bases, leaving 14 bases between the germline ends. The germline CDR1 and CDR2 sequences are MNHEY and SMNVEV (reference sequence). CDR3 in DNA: TGTGCCAGCAGTTTTTGGCAGGGAGGTAAAGAGACCCAGTACTTC. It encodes CASSFWQGGKETQYF.

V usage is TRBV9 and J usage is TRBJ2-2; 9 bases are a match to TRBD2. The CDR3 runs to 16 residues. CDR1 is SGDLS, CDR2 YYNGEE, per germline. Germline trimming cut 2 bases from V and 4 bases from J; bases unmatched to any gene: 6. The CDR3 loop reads CASSVRGRAGTGELFF. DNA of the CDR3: TGTGCCAGCAGCGTTCGCGGGAGGGCCGGCACCGGGGAGCTGTTTTTT. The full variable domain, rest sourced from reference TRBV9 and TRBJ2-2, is DSGVTQTPKHLITATGQRVTLRCSPRSGDLSVYWYQQSLDQGLQFLIQYYNGEERAKGNILERFSAQQFPDLHSELNLSSLELGDSALYFCASSVRGRAGTGELFFGEGSRLTVL.

CDR3 coding DNA: TGTGCAAGTCGCTTAGACAGGATTTCGTACTTC. Its translation: CASRLDRISYF. This rearrangement joins TRBV12-2 to TRBJ2-7; the table assigns TRBD1, which was not confirmed against the DNA. TRBV12-2 constitutes a pseudogene. This CDR3 is built from 11 residues.

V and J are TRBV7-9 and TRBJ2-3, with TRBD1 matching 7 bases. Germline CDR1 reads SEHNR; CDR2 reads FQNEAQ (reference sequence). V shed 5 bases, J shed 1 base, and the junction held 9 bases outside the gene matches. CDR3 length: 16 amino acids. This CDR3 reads CASSHGQAGGTDTQYF. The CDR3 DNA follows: TGTGCCAGCAGCCACGGACAGGCCGGAGGCACAGATACGCAGTATTTT.